A single T cell receptor (beta chain) is shown here with its context. The data were taken from a study of T-cell memory formation after mild COVID-19. The CDR3 loop spans 13 amino acids. V was shortened by 5 bases and J by 5 bases, with 12 bases between the two germline ends. The V gene's germline CDR1 is LNHNV and CDR2 YYDKDF (reference sequence). Each CDR3 protein is one row after TCRdb ran MiXCR on the 5' RACE reads. This table has about 240,000 distinct CDR3 sequences, 9.4% appearing once. The sequence was obtained from a man between 18 and 35 years old who had mild COVID-19 (a few samples of this study predate the infection). Cell type and time point are not known. Source material: PBMCs or a T cell subset sorted from them (not recorded which). J is TRBJ2-5 and V is TRBV15; a weak D match, TRBD2 (6 bases). CDR3 sequence (DNA): TGTGCCACCAGCGGGAGGACATGGGAGACCCAGTACTTC. This encodes CATSGRTWETQYF. The full variable domain, with the rest looked up from reference TRBV15 and TRBJ2-5, is DAMVIQNPRYQVTQFGKPVTLSCSQTLNHNVMYWYQQKSSQAPKLLFHYYDKDFNNEADTPDNFQSRRPNTSFCFLDIRSPGLGDTAMYLCATSGRTWETQYFGPGTRLLVL.